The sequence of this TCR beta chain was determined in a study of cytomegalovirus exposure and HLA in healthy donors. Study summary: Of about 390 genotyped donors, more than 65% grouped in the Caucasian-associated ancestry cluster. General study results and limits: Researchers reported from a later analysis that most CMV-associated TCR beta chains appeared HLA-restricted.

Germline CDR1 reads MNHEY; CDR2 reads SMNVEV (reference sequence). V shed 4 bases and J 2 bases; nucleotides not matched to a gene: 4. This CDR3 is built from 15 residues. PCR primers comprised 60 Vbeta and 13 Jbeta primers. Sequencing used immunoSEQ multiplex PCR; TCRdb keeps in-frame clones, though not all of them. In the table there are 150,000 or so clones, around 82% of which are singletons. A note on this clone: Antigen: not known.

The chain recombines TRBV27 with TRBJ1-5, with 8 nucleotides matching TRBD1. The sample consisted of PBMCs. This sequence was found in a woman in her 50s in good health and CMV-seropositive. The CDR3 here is CASSSDRGGNQPQHF. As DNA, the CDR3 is TGTGCCAGCAGTTCTGACAGGGGAGGCAATCAGCCCCAGCATTTT.